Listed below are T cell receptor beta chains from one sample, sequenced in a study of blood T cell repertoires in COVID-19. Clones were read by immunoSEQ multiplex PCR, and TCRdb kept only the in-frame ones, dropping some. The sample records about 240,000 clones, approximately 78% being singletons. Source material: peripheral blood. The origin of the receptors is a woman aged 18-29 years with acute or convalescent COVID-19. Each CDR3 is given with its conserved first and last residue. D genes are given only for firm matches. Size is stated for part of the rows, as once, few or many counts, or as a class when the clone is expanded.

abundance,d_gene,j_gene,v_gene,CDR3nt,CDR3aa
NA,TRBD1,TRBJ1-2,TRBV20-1,TGCAGTGCTAGTGCAGGGGGTTACGATGGCTACACCTTC,CSASAGGYDGYTF
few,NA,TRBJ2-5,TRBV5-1,TGCGCCAGCAACTTACAGGGATTTATCCAAGAGACCCAGTACTTC,CASNLQGFIQETQYF
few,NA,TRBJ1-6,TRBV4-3,TGCGCCAGCAGCGGGAGGAGCTCCTATAATTCACCCCTCCACTTT,CASSGRSSYNSPLHF
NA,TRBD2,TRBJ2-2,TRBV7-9,TGTGCCAGCAGCTCCTCCAACGGGACTAGCGGAGGGAACACCGGGGAGCTGTTTTTT,CASSSSNGTSGGNTGELFF
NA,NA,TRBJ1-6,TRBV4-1,TGCGCCAGCAGCCAGAGCGCTGAGAGGTTCATGAATTCACCCCTCCACTTT,CASSQSAERFMNSPLHF
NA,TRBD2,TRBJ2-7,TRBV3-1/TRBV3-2,TGTGCCAGCAGCCAAGGCGGCGGGAGGGGGGGCGAGCAGTACTTC,CASSQGGGRGGEQYF
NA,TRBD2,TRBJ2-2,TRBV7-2,TGTGCCAGCAGCTCCGGGACTACGTCCTTCGGGGAGCTGTTTTTT,CASSSGTTSFGELFF
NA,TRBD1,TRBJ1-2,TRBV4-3,TGCGCCAGCAGACACACGGGACAGGGGGACTATGGCTACACCTTC,CASRHTGQGDYGYTF
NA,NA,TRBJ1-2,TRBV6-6,TGTGCCAGCAGAGCCGGACGGGAAAAATTTTATGGCTACACCTTC,CASRAGREKFYGYTF
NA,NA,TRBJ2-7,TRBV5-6,TGTGCCAGCAGCTTACCGACAGATAGCTCCTACGAGCAGTACTTC,CASSLPTDSSYEQYF
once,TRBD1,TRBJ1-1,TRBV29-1,TGCAGCGTTGAAGGGGAACAGGGGGGCACTGAAGCTTTCTTT,CSVEGEQGGTEAFF
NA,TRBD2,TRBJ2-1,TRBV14,TGTGCCAGCAGCCACGGACTAGCGGGAGTGTTAAGCTACAATGAGCAGTTCTTC,CASSHGLAGVLSYNEQFF
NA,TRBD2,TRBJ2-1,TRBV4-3,TGCGCCAGCAGCCAAGCCCCTAGCGTGGGAGGGTATTACAATGAGCAGTTCTTC,CASSQAPSVGGYYNEQFF
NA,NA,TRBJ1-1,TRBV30,TGTGCCTGGAAAAGTCAGGGTTTCACTGAAGCTTTCTTT,CAWKSQGFTEAFF
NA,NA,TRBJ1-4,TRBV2,TGTGCCAGCAGAGGAGGTGGGAGGCTGTTTTTT,CASRGGGRLFF
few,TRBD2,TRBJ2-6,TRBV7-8,TGTGCCAGCAGCTTAGGACTAGCAATTGGGGCCAACGTCCTGACTTTC,CASSLGLAIGANVLTF
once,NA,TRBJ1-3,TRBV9,TGTGCCAGCAGCGTAACCAGTCCTGGAAACACCATATATTTT,CASSVTSPGNTIYF
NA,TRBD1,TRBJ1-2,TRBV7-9,TGTGCCAGCAGCCGGAGGGGGACAGGTGAAATTGACACCTTC,CASSRRGTGEIDTF
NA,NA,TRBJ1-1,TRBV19,TGTGCCATCAACGGGGCTTTCTTT,CAINGAFF
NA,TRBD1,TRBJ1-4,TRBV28,TGTGCCAGCAGTTTAAGGGACAGGGATGAAAAACTGTTTTTT,CASSLRDRDEKLFF
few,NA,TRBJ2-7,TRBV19,TGTGCCAGTACCGAGGGGCTAGCGTTCGACGAGCAGTACTTC,CASTEGLAFDEQYF
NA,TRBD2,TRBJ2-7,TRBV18,TGTGCCAGCTCATCACTAAAAGCGGGAGGGTCCTACGAGCAGTACTTC,CASSSLKAGGSYEQYF
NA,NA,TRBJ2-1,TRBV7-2,TGTGCCAGCAGTCGGGGGGCTAACAATGAGCAGTTCTTC,CASSRGANNEQFF
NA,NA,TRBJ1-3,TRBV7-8,TGTGCCAGCAGCTTAGCCCCAATAGGAGGGGCCTCTGGAAACACCATATATTTT,CASSLAPIGGASGNTIYF
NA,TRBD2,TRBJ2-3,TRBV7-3,TGTGCCAGCAGCGGTAACCTGCGGGGGAACACAGATACGCAGTATTTT,CASSGNLRGNTDTQYF
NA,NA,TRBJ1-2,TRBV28,TGTGCCAGCAGTTTAAGCATCAACTATGGCTACACCTTC,CASSLSINYGYTF
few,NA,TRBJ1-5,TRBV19,TGTGCCAGTAGTAGGGGGGATCAGCCCCAGCATTTT,CASSRGDQPQHF
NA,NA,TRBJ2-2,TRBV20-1,TGCAGTGCTAGTCCGTGGGAGAGCGTTCCCGGGGAGCTGTTTTTT,CSASPWESVPGELFF
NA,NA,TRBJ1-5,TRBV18,TGTGCCAGCTCACCAGACTCAGGGCGTCTCAATCAGCCCCAGCATTTT,CASSPDSGRLNQPQHF
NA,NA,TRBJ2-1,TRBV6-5,TGTGCCAGCAGTTACTCCGGGGTTTTCAATGAGCAGTTCTTC,CASSYSGVFNEQFF
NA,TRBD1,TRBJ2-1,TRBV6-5,TGTGCCAGCCGTTCCCCACAGGGGTTTGGGAACAATGAGCAGTTCTTC,CASRSPQGFGNNEQFF
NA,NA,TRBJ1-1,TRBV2,TGTGCCAGCAGGGTAGTAGGGGATGACACTGAAGCTTTCTTT,CASRVVGDDTEAFF
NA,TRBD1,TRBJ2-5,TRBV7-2,TGTGCCAGCAGCCCCGGACAGGGGAGGGAGACCCAGTACTTC,CASSPGQGRETQYF
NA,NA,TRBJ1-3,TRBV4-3,TGCGCCAGCAGCCAATCCCCGGTTAGGGGCGCTGGAAACACCATATATTTT,CASSQSPVRGAGNTIYF
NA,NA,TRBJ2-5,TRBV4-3,TGCGCCAGCAGCCAACTAGAGAGGAGGGAGACCCAGTACTTC,CASSQLERRETQYF
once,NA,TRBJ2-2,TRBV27,TGTGCCAGCGGGTTGACAGGGAACACCGGGGAGCTGTTTTTT,CASGLTGNTGELFF
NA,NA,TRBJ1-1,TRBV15,TGTGCCACCAGCAGAGATCAGGGGTCTTTGGCTTTCTTT,CATSRDQGSLAFF
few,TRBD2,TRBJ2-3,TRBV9,TGTGCCAGCACCCCCTTGATAGCGGGAGGGATCACAGATACGCAGTATTTT,CASTPLIAGGITDTQYF
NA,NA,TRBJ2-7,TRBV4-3,TGCGCCAGCAGCCAAGGGACGCGAGGGTCCCCGGTCCGCGAGCAGTACTTC,CASSQGTRGSPVREQYF
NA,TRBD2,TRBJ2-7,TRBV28,TGTGCCAGCAGTGGAACTAGCGGGAGAGTGTGGGAGCAGTACTTC,CASSGTSGRVWEQYF
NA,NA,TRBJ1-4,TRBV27,TGTGCCAGCAGTTTTTTAGGGAGTCGGGCTAATGAAAAACTGTTTTTT,CASSFLGSRANEKLFF
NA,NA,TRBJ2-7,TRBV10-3,TGTGCCATCAAGCGTGGTGGCGACTACGAGCAGTACTTC,CAIKRGGDYEQYF
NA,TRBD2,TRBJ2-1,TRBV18,TGTGCCAGCTCACTCCAATCTAGCGGGAGTAGCTATGAGCAGTTCTTC,CASSLQSSGSSYEQFF
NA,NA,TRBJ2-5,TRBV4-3,TGCGCCAGCAGCCAAGAGGCGGCAGGGGTGGGCCAAGAGACCCAGTACTTC,CASSQEAAGVGQETQYF
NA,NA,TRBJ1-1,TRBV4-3,TGCGCCAGCAGCCAAGGTTTCTTCACTGAAGCTTTCTTT,CASSQGFFTEAFF
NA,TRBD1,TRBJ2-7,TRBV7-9,TGTGCCAGCACCCTCGCGGAGGGACAGGCCACCTACGAGCAGTACTTC,CASTLAEGQATYEQYF
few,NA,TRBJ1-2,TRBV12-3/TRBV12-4,TGTGCCAGCAGTTCGCGAATCAACTATGGCTACACCTTC,CASSSRINYGYTF
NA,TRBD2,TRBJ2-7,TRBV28,TGTGCCAGCAGTTTGTCACCGGGAGGGTACTACGAGCAGTACTTC,CASSLSPGGYYEQYF
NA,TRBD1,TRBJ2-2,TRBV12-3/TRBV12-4,TGTGCCACATTACAGGGGTTTCCCGGGGAGCTGTTTTTT,CATLQGFPGELFF
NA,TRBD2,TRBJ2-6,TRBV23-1,TGCGCCAGCAGTAAACCGACTAGCGGGCCCTCTGGGGCCAACGTCCTGACTTTC,CASSKPTSGPSGANVLTF
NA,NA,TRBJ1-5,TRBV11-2,TGTGCCAGCAGCTTACGCGGACAGAGCAATCAGCCCCAGCATTTT,CASSLRGQSNQPQHF
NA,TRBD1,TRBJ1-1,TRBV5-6,TGTGCCAGCAGCCCGACAGGGTTCGCTGAAGCTTTCTTT,CASSPTGFAEAFF
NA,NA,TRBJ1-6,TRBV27,TGTGCCAGCACTGTGGGACAAACCAATTCACCCCTCCACTTT,CASTVGQTNSPLHF
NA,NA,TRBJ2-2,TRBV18,TGTGCCAGCTCGCATCAGGGGCCGATCACCGGGGAGCTGTTTTTT,CASSHQGPITGELFF
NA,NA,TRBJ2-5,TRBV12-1,TGTGCCAGCAGCTTTTCCCTAGCGGGAGCACAAGAGACCCAGTACTTC,CASSFSLAGAQETQYF